Reported below is one T cell receptor (beta chain). Its antigen remains unknown. Stability of Graves' hyperthyroidism was defined as absent ophthalmopathy progression within 18 months. Based on clinical symptoms, serum thyroxine and TRAb, thyroid ultrasound and orbital computed tomography, diagnoses were reached. This entry belongs to a study of T cells in Graves' hyperthyroidism and ophthalmopathy. Broader study findings: Most thyroid clonotypes that were expanded above 0.001 also turned up in blood.

Amplified TCR beta CDR3 regions came from RNA transcripts. TCR CDR3 regions were first amplified by RT-PCR with HTBI primers. TCRdb re-analysed the multiplex PCR reads in MiXCR, keeping a single row per CDR3 protein. This sample has hundreds of thousands of distinct CDR3 sequences, with around 39% found just once. This receptor was obtained from a man younger than 30 with Graves' hyperthyroidism. The source material was blood.

The CDR3 coding sequence is TGTGCCAGCAGCTTATGGGGAGGGGGTCGACAAGAGACCCAGTACTTC. It codes for CASSLWGGGRQETQYF. This chain links TRBV7-3 with TRBJ2-5, with a tentative D call TRBD2 (7 bases). Deletions cut 2 bases from V and 2 bases from J, with 15 bases between. The CDR3 sequence is 16 residues long. Germline lookup yields CDR1 SGHTA and CDR2 FQGTGA.